The 18 T cell receptor beta chains below come from one sample, sequenced in a study of cytomegalovirus exposure and HLA in healthy donors. PCR employed 60 Vbeta and 13 Jbeta primers. TCRdb's copy holds only in-frame clones and misses some; the assay was immunoSEQ multiplex PCR. The sample has about 36,000 clones; roughly 50% are singletons. The sample consisted of PBMCs. Receptor source: a woman between 35 and 50 years old in good health and CMV-seropositive.

This clone occurred a few times. J is TRBJ1-2 and V is TRBV6-1; weak D call: TRBD1 (5 bases). Between the trimmed V and J ends, which lost 6 bases and 4 bases, there was a span of 12 bases. Germline CDR1 MNHNS, CDR2 SASEGT. The CDR3 loop spans 13 amino acids. The CDR3 region is CASRVQDGYGYTF. The CDR3 nucleotides are TGTGCCAGCAGGGTACAGGACGGCTATGGCTACACCTTC.

The DNA for the CDR3 is TGTGCCAGCAGCTTCGGAACTAGCGGGGGGTACAATGAGCAGTTCTTC. Encoded protein: CASSFGTSGGYNEQFF. V gene TRBV7-3 combines with J gene TRBJ2-1, with TRBD2 matching 12 bases. The V and J ends lost 3 bases and 4 bases, in that order; junction bases with no gene match: 4. The CDR3 is 16 residues long. From germline, CDR1 is SGHTA and CDR2 FQGTGA.

This clone was detected a few times. This chain uses TRBV4-1 with TRBJ2-1; D perhaps matches TRBD1 (5 bases). Germline V gene data show CDR1 as MGHRA and CDR2 as YSYEKL. The V end was cut by 4 bases, the J end by 0 bases, with 13 bases between. The CDR3 spans 16 residues. CDR3 nucleotides: TGCGCCAGCAGCCGAGTAGGGGCTAGCTCCTACAATGAGCAGTTCTTC. Encoded protein: CASSRVGASSYNEQFF.

The chain combines TRBV18 with TRBJ1-2, with 10 nucleotides matching TRBD1. Germline V gene lookup returns CDR1 KGHSH and CDR2 LQKENI. The CDR3 is 15 amino acids. Trimming removed 2 bases from V and 3 bases from J; junction bases left unmatched: 3. CDR3 DNA: TGTGCCAGCTCACCATTGGGGACAGGGGACTATGGCTACACCTTC. Its protein is CASSPLGTGDYGYTF. The variable domain in full, with the rest retrieved from reference TRBV18 and TRBJ1-2, is NAGVMQNPRHLVRRRGQEARLRCSPMKGHSHVYWYRQLPEEGLKFMVYLQKENIIDESGMPKERFSAEFPKEGPSILRIQQVVRGDSAAYFCASSPLGTGDYGYTFGSGTRLTVV.

CDR3 region: CASSRSPGGVNTEAFF. CDR3 DNA: TGTGCCAGCAGCCGGTCCCCTGGCGGGGTGAACACTGAAGCTTTCTTT. The gene calls are TRBV9 and TRBJ1-1; D is unresolved. This CDR3 spans 16 amino acids. V lost 4 bases, J lost 0 bases, and 16 bases lay in between. CDR1 is SGDLS, CDR2 YYNGEE, per germline.

The rearrangement uses TRBV7-3 and TRBJ2-1; 11 bases match TRBD2. The CDR3 spans 14 residues. CDR1 is SGHTA and CDR2 is FQGTGA in the germline V gene. After removal of 1 base from V and 8 bases from J, the junction contained 1 base not matched to a gene. This CDR3 reads CASSLISGGDEQFF. CDR3 sequence (DNA): TGTGCCAGCAGCTTAATTAGCGGGGGGGATGAGCAGTTCTTC.

This clone showed up just a few times. V gene TRBV2 combines with J gene TRBJ2-3, with 8 bases identical to TRBD2. CDR1 and CDR2 (germline): SNHLY, FYNNEI. The CDR3 is 15 residues long. Trimming removed 5 bases from V and 2 bases from J; junction bases left unmatched: 6. This chain's CDR3 is CASSLYSGDTDTQYF. The CDR3 DNA reads as TGTGCCAGCAGTTTATATAGCGGGGACACAGATACGCAGTATTTT.

Only a few counts were recorded for this clone. This chain's CDR3 is CASSQVTGGTGELFF. The CDR3 DNA reads as TGTGCCAGCAGCCAAGTCACAGGGGGAACCGGGGAGCTGTTTTTT. This chain links TRBV4-2 with TRBJ2-2; 8 bases are a match to TRBD1. Looked up from germline, CDR1 is LGHNA and CDR2 is YNFKEQ. CDR3 length: 15 residues. After removal of 1 base from V and 5 bases from J, the junction contained 3 bases not matched to a gene.

The chain combines TRBV4-3 with TRBJ2-5; perhaps TRBD2 as D (7 bases). V lost 2 bases, J lost 5 bases, and 18 bases lay in between. The CDR3 is made up of 16 amino acids. CDR1 is LGHNA and CDR2 is YSLEER in the germline V gene. The CDR3 DNA is TGCGCCAGCAGCCAAAGAGGTGGGGGGGCTCGGGAGACCCAGTACTTC. It codes for CASSQRGGGARETQYF.

A single count supports this clone. The V gene is TRBV5-4, the J gene TRBJ1-1, with 9 bases matching TRBD1. Germline CDR1 is SGHNT and CDR2 is YYREEE (reference sequence). This CDR3 spans 17 amino acids. The V and J ends lost 4 bases and 2 bases, in that order; junction bases with no gene match: 12. This chain's CDR3 is CASSTTTGGLGNTEAFF. CDR3 nucleotides: TGTGCCAGCAGCACAACAACAGGGGGCCTAGGAAACACTGAAGCTTTCTTT.

The V call is TRBV10-3, the J call TRBJ2-5, with 8 bases aligning to TRBD2. Germline values: CDR1 ENHRY, CDR2 SYGVKD. This CDR3 has 13 amino acids. J was trimmed by 2 bases and V by 10 bases; bases with no gene match: 6. The chain's CDR3 is CATQRGLQETQYF. CDR3 sequence (DNA): TGTGCCACACAGCGGGGGCTACAAGAGACCCAGTACTTC.

The chain is built from TRBV23-1 and TRBJ2-7, with 9 bases matching TRBD1. TRBV23-1 is filed as an ORF, its function uncertain. The CDR3 has 14 amino acids. The trim removed 7 bases at V and 3 bases at J, leaving 7 bases unmatched. The CDR3 sequence: CASNLDRGDYEQYF. The CDR3, as DNA: TGCGCCAGCAACCTCGACAGGGGGGACTACGAGCAGTACTTC.

V gene TRBV10-3 combines with J gene TRBJ2-5, with TRBD2 matching 8 bases. With V trimmed by 6 bases and J by 3 bases, 6 bases remained unmatched. Germline loops: CDR1 ENHRY, CDR2 SYGVKD. The CDR3 length is 14 residues. This chain's CDR3 is CAIRGPGGEETQYF. The DNA for the CDR3 is TGTGCCATCAGGGGTCCGGGGGGGGAAGAGACCCAGTACTTC.

This chain joins TRBV5-6 and TRBJ1-2, with a tentative D call TRBD1 (6 bases). Germline CDR1 reads SGHDT; CDR2 reads YYEEEE. Between the trimmed V and J ends, which lost 2 bases and 7 bases, there was a span of 15 bases. The CDR3 has 14 residues. The CDR3 DNA reads TGTGCCAGCAGCTTAGACAGGCGACTTAGTGGCTACACCTTC. Translation gives CASSLDRRLSGYTF.

This chain joins TRBV28 and TRBJ2-5; TRBD1 is a possible D gene (5 bases). CDR1 and CDR2 (germline): MDHEN, SYDVKM. CDR3 size: 15 residues. Trimming cost V 3 bases and J 4 bases, with 15 bases left between them. The CDR3 protein is CASSFWQGRGETQYF. CDR3 DNA: TGTGCCAGCAGTTTTTGGCAGGGAAGGGGAGAGACCCAGTACTTC.

This rearrangement joins TRBV4-1 to TRBJ1-5, with a weak D call TRBD1 (6 bases). V was pared by 0 bases and J by 0 bases, with 12 bases between. Germline V gene sequence: CDR1 MGHRA, CDR2 YSYEKL. The length of the CDR3 is 17 residues. The CDR3 coding sequence is TGCGCCAGCAGCCAAGATAGTTGGGACAATAGCAATCAGCCCCAGCATTTT. This gives the protein CASSQDSWDNSNQPQHF.

This clone was counted only a few times. The chain uses TRBV19 and TRBJ1-6; 9 bases map to TRBD1. The CDR3 has 13 residues. V shed 3 bases, J shed 9 bases, and the junction held 0 bases outside the gene matches. The V gene's germline CDR1 is LNHDA and CDR2 SQIVND (reference sequence). The CDR3 DNA is TGTGCCAGTAGTATGGACAGGGGTTCACCCCTCCACTTT. Translated: CASSMDRGSPLHF.

This clone came up a few times. This chain links TRBV4-1 with TRBJ2-7, with D perhaps TRBD2 (6 bases). The germline CDR1 and CDR2 sequences are MGHRA and YSYEKL. Trimming pared 3 bases from V and 7 bases from J, leaving 31 bases between. The CDR3 loop spans 19 amino acids. In DNA, the CDR3 is TGCGCCAGCAGCCACCGATTCTACGCGGGGAATAGTCTAATACAGGAGCAGTACTTC. Translating gives CASSHRFYAGNSLIQEQYF.